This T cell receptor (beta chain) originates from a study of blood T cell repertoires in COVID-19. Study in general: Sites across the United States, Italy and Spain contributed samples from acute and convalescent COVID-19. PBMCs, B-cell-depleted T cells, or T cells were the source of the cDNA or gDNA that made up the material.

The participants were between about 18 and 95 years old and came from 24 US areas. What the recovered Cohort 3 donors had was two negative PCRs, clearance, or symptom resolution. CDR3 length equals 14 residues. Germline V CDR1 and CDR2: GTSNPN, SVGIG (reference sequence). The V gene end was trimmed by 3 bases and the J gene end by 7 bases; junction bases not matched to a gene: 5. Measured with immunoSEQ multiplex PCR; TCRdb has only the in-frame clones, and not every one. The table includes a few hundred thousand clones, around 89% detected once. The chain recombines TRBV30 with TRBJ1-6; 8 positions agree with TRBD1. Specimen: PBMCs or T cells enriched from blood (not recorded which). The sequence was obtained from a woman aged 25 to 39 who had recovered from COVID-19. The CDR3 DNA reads TGTGCCTGGAGGGACAGGGCCGTCAATTCACCCCTCCACTTT. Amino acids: CAWRDRAVNSPLHF.